Listed below are T cell receptor beta chains from one sample, sequenced in a study of cytotoxic CD8 clonotypes in ibrutinib-treated CLL. Measured with immunoSEQ multiplex PCR; TCRdb has only the in-frame clones, and not every one. The table shows under 300,000 clones, with roughly three quarters occurring only once. This material consisted of PBMCs, taken at disease progression, from a patient treated with ibrutinib. These receptors all come from a human donor with chronic lymphocytic leukemia. Both conserved end residues are part of each CDR3. Each record gives: clone size, V gene, J gene, CDR3 protein. The listing skips clone size in some rows; elsewhere it reads once, few, many or a size class.

clone size: NA
V gene: TRBV5-6
J gene: TRBJ2-7
CDR3 protein: CASSEPDRGLSYEQYF

clone size: few
V gene: TRBV5-8
J gene: TRBJ2-7
CDR3 protein: CASSSGTGTASYEQYF

clone size: NA
V gene: TRBV9
J gene: TRBJ2-7
CDR3 protein: CASSAGALSSYEQYF

clone size: NA
V gene: TRBV2
J gene: TRBJ1-5
CDR3 protein: CASRVGQGNQPQHF

clone size: NA
V gene: TRBV9
J gene: TRBJ2-1
CDR3 protein: CASSVGYMLAGGDEQFF

clone size: NA
V gene: TRBV14
J gene: TRBJ2-7
CDR3 protein: CASSQEGPEEQYF

clone size: NA
V gene: TRBV13
J gene: TRBJ1-3
CDR3 protein: CASSYQGRVDTIYF

clone size: NA
V gene: TRBV10-2
J gene: TRBJ1-2
CDR3 protein: CASSESRTGELGYGYTF

clone size: NA
V gene: TRBV20-1
J gene: TRBJ1-4
CDR3 protein: CSASTNEKLFF

clone size: NA
V gene: TRBV10-3
J gene: TRBJ2-7
CDR3 protein: CAISESGGQGYEQYF

clone size: NA
V gene: TRBV4-3
J gene: TRBJ2-5
CDR3 protein: CASSQDGTGVGSGTQYF

clone size: NA
V gene: TRBV11-2
J gene: TRBJ2-3
CDR3 protein: CASSLILTSTDTQYF

clone size: NA
V gene: TRBV10-1
J gene: TRBJ2-7
CDR3 protein: CASNRGFGEQYF

clone size: few
V gene: TRBV5-1
J gene: TRBJ1-1
CDR3 protein: CASSLVLGTEAFF

clone size: NA
V gene: TRBV5-1
J gene: TRBJ2-7
CDR3 protein: CASSSQGVPYEQYF

clone size: NA
V gene: TRBV4-2
J gene: TRBJ2-3
CDR3 protein: CASSLDRSTQTQYF

clone size: NA
V gene: TRBV7-2
J gene: TRBJ2-7
CDR3 protein: CASSFIVRVREWEQYF